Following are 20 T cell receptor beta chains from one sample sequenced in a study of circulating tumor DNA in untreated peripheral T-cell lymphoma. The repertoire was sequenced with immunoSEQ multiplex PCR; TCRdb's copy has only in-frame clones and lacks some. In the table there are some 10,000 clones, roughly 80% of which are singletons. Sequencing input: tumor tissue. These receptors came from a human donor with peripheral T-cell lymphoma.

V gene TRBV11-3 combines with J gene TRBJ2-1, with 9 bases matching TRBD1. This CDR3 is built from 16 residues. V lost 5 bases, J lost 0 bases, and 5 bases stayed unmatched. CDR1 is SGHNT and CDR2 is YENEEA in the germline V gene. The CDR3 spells CASSVLTGGSYNEQFF. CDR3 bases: TGTGCCAGCAGCGTGTTGACAGGGGGCTCCTACAATGAGCAGTTCTTC.

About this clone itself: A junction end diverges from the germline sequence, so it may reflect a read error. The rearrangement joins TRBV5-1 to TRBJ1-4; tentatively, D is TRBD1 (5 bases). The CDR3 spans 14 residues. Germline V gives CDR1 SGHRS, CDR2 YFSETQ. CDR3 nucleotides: TGCGCCAACAGCTCCGGGACCTCGGGGGAAAAACTGTTTTTT. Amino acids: CANSSGTSGEKLFF.

The CDR3: CASSDGTDRGLTSYEQYF. The DNA for the CDR3 is TGTGCCAGCAGTGACGGCACGGACAGGGGCCTAACCTCCTACGAGCAGTACTTC. V gene TRBV6-8 combines with J gene TRBJ2-7, with 9 bases that match TRBD1. The CDR3 sequence is 18 residues long. Germline CDR1 is MNHGY and CDR2 is SAAAGT. Trimming cost V 5 bases and J 0 bases; bases outside gene matches: 14.

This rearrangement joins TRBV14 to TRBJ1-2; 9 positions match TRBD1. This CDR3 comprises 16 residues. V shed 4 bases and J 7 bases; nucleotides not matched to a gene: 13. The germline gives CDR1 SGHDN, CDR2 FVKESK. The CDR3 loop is CASSLPQDRGESGYTF. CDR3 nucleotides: TGTGCCAGCAGCCTCCCTCAAGACAGGGGGGAATCTGGCTACACCTTC.

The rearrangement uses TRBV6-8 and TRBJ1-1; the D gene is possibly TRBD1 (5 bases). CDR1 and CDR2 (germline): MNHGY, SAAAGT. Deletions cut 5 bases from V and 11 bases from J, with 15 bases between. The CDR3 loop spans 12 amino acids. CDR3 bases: TGTGCCAGCAGTGACCCAGGGCGGAAGGCTTTCTTT. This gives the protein CASSDPGRKAFF.

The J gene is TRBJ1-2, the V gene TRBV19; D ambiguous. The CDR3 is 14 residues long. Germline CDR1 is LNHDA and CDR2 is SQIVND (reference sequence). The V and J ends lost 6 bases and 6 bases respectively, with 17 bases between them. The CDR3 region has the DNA TGTGCCAGTAGATTCTGGCGGGGAGGCGATGGCTACACCTTC. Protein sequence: CASRFWRGGDGYTF.

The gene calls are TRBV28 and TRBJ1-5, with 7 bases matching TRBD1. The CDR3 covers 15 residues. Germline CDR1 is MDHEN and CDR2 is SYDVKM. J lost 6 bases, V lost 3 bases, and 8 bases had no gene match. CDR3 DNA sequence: TGTGCCAGCAGTTTCGAAGGCAGGGGGATTCAGCCCCAGCATTTT. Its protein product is CASSFEGRGIQPQHF.

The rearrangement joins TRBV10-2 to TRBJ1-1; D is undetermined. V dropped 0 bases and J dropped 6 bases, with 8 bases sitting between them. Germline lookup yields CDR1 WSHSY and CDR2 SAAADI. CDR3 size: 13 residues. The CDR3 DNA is TGCGCCAGCAGTGAGTCAGGGATCGCTGAAGCTTTCTTT. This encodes CASSESGIAEAFF.

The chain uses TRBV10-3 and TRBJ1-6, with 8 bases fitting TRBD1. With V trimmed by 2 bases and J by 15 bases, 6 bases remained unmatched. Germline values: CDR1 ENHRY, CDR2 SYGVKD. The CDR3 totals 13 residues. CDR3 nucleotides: TGTGCCATCAGTGAGAACAGGGGGGGTGTCCTCCACTTT. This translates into CAISENRGGVLHF.

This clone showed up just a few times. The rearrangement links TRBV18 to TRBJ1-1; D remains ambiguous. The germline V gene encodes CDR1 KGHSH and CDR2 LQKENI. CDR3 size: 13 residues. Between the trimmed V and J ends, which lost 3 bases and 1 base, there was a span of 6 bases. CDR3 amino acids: CASSPEWNTEAFF. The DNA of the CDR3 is TGTGCCAGCTCACCCGAATGGAACACTGAAGCTTTCTTT.

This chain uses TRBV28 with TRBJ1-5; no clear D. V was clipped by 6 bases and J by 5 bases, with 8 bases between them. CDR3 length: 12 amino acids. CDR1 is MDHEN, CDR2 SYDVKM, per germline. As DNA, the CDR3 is TGTGCCAGCAGCTCCCCTTATCAGCCCCAGCATTTT. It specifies CASSSPYQPQHF. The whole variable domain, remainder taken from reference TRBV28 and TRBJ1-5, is DVKVTQSSRYLVKRTGEKVFLECVQDMDHENMFWYRQDPGLGLRLIYFSYDVKMKEKGDIPEGYSVSREKKERFSLILESASTNQTSMYLCASSSPYQPQHFGDGTRLSIL.

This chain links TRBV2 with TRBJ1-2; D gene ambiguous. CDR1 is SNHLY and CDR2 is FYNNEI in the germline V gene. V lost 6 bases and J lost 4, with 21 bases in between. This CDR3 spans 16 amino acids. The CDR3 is CASRGLAWTDAYGYTF. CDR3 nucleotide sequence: TGTGCCAGCAGAGGGCTAGCCTGGACGGATGCCTATGGCTACACCTTC.

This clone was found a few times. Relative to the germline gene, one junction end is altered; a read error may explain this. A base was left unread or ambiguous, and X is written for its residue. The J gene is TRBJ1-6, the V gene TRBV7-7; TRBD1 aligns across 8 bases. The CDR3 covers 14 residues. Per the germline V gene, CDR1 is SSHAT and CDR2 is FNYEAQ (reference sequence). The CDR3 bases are TGTGCCAGCAGCGCCAGGGGGCTTAATTYACCCCTCCACTTT. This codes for CASSARGLNXPLHF.

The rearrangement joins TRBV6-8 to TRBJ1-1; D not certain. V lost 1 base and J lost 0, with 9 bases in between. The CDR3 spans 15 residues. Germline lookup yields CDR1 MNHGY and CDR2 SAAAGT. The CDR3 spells CASSYWASLNTEAFF. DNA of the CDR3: TGTGCCAGCAGTTACTGGGCCAGTTTGAACACTGAAGCTTTCTTT.

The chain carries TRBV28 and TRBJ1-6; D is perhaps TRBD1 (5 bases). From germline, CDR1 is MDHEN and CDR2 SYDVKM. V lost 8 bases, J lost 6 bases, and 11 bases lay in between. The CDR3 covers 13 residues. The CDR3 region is CASREGLNSPLHF. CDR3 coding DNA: TGTGCCAGCCGGGAGGGGCTTAATTCACCCCTCCACTTT.

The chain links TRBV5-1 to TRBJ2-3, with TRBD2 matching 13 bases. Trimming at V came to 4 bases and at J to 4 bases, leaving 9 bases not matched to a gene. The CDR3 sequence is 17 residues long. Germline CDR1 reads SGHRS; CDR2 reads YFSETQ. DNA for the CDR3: TGCGCCAGCAGCCGGGGAGGACTAGCGGGGGTCGCAGATACGCAGTATTTT. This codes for CASSRGGLAGVADTQYF.

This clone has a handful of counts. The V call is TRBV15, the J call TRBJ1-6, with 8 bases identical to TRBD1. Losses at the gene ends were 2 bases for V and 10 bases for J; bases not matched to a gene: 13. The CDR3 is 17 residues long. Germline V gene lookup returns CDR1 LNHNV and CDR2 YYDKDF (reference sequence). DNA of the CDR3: TGTGCCACCAGCAGAACCTTTGGGACAGGCGTGAACTCACCCCTCCACTTT. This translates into CATSRTFGTGVNSPLHF.

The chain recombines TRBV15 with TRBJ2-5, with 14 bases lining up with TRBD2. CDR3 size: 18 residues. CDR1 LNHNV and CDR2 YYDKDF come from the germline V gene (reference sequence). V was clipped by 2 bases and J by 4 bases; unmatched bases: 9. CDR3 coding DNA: TGTGCCACCAGCAGACCCCCGGGACTAGCGGGGGTTGGAGAGACCCAGTACTTC. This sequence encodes CATSRPPGLAGVGETQYF.

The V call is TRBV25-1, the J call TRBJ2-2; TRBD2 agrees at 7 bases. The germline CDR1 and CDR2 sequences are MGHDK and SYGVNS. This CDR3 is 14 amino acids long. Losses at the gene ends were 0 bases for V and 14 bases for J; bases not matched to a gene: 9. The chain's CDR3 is CASSEYPAGIELFF. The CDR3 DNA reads TGTGCCAGCAGTGAATACCCAGCGGGGATAGAACTGTTTTTT.

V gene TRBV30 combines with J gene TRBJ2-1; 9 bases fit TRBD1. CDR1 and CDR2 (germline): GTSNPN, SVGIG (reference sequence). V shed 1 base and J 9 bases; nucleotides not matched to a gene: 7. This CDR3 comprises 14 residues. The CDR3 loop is CAWSAGTGFGEQFF. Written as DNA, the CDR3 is TGTGCCTGGAGTGCCGGGACAGGGTTCGGTGAGCAGTTCTTC.